The 31 T cell receptor beta chains below come from one sample, sequenced in a study of regulatory T cells in long-lasting Graves disease. To make TCR beta libraries, researchers used iRepertoire HTBI primers and Arm-PCR of CDR3 regions. TCRdb independently ran MiXCR on the multiplex PCR reads; one entry per CDR3 protein. The sample has hundreds of thousands of distinct CDR3 sequences; 20% are singletons. Time point denoted: persistent/refractory GD, antithyroid drugs over 5 years with positive TRAb. PBMC-extracted RNA yielded the TCR library. This sample comprised peripheral blood mononuclear cells (PBMCs), obtained when the disease was refractory, from a patient treated with antithyroid drugs. These TCRs come from a female donor with Graves disease.

This clonotype was seen a few times. The CDR3 loop is CASSHSGNTGELFF. The CDR3 region has the DNA TGTGCCAGTAGTCATAGCGGGAACACCGGGGAGCTGTTTTTT. This chain joins TRBV19 and TRBJ2-2; possibly TRBD2 for D (6 bases). CDR1 and CDR2 (germline): LNHDA, SQIVND (reference sequence). This CDR3 region has 14 residues. Trimming shortened V by 5 bases and J by 1 base, and 8 bases separated the two germline ends.

In its sample, this clonotype was seen many times. A clone one base away is much larger, so this may be a read error. The chain couples TRBV6-5 to TRBJ2-7; no firm D call. Trimming stripped 2 bases from V and 1 base from J, with 6 bases between. The length of the CDR3 is 13 residues. Germline CDR1 and CDR2: MNHEY and SVGAGI. The CDR3 protein is CASSYGVSYEQYF. The CDR3 coding sequence is TGTGCCAGCAGTTACGGGGTATCCTACGAGCAGTACTTC.

The chain joins TRBV5-1 to TRBJ2-7; D call uncertain. V shed 0 bases and J shed 3 bases, with 7 bases lying between them. CDR3 length: 13 amino acids. The germline CDR1 and CDR2 sequences are SGHRS and YFSETQ. For the CDR3, the DNA is TGCGCCAGCAGCTTGGTGGCAGACTACGAGCAGTACTTC. Protein sequence: CASSLVADYEQYF. Drawing the rest from reference TRBV5-1 and TRBJ2-7, the complete variable domain is KAGVTQTPRYLIKTRGQQVTLSCSPISGHRSVSWYQQTPGQGLQFLFEYFSETQRNKGNFPGRFSGRQFSNSRSEMNVSTLELGDSALYLCASSLVADYEQYFGPGTRLTVT.

In this sample, this clonotype turned up many times. V gene TRBV20-1 combines with J gene TRBJ1-5; TRBD1 is a possible D gene (5 bases). The V end lost 5 bases, the J end lost 4 bases, and 12 bases lay between the germline ends. Germline assignment: CDR1 DFQATT and CDR2 SNEGSKA (reference sequence). There are 13 residues in the CDR3. CDR3 protein: CSARDSGNQPQHF. CDR3 sequence (DNA): TGCAGTGCTCGTGACAGTGGGAATCAGCCCCAGCATTTT.

This clonotype has just one count. V is TRBV19 and J is TRBJ1-5; D uncertain. CDR3 length: 14 amino acids. Trimming took off 3 bases at V and 0 bases at J, with 6 bases between the two ends. The germline gives CDR1 LNHDA, CDR2 SQIVND (reference sequence). As DNA, the CDR3 is TGTGCCAGTAGTATTCAGCCTAGCAATCAGCCCCAGCATTTT. It codes for CASSIQPSNQPQHF.

V gene TRBV20-1 combines with J gene TRBJ2-7; 8 bases map to TRBD2. V was clipped by 3 bases and J by 3 bases; unmatched bases: 16. Germline CDR1 DFQATT, CDR2 SNEGSKA (reference sequence). CDR3 length equals 17 residues. The CDR3 reads CSASRKLLAASNYEQYF. CDR3 coding DNA: TGCAGTGCTAGCCGCAAATTACTAGCGGCCTCAAACTACGAGCAGTACTTC.

This clonotype was observed a few times. This chain's CDR3 is CSAKTGSSGHSTYEQYF. The CDR3 DNA follows: TGCAGTGCGAAAACAGGGTCTAGCGGCCACTCAACCTACGAGCAGTACTTC. The V and J genes are TRBV20-1 and TRBJ2-7, with a weak D call TRBD2 (7 bases). The CDR3 has 17 amino acids. The germline gives CDR1 DFQATT, CDR2 SNEGSKA (reference sequence). The V end lost 6 bases, the J end lost 2 bases, and 26 bases lay between the germline ends.

The CDR3 DNA reads as TGTGCCAGCAGCGCGCCGGACAGGGGGGGTAACACCGGGGAGCTGTTTTTT. Residues: CASSAPDRGGNTGELFF. This sequence joins TRBV13 and TRBJ2-2; TRBD1 aligns across 10 bases. The CDR3 is made up of 17 amino acids. Germline values: CDR1 PRHDT, CDR2 FYEKMQ (reference sequence). The trim removed 5 bases at V and 2 bases at J, leaving 8 bases unmatched.

About this clonotype itself: This clone may be a read error of a much larger clone one base away. The chain has TRBV29-1 and TRBJ2-5; 7 nucleotides agree with TRBD2. The germline gives CDR1 SQVTM, CDR2 ANQGSEA. Losses at the gene ends were 8 bases for V and 5 bases for J; bases not matched to a gene: 8. This CDR3 is 12 amino acids long. The CDR3 coding sequence is TGCAGCCTTGGGGCGGGGGTCGAGACCCAGTACTTC. Amino acid sequence: CSLGAGVETQYF.

The chain recombines TRBV2 with TRBJ2-1; 10 positions match TRBD2. The CDR3 extends over 21 amino acids. Germline V gives CDR1 SNHLY, CDR2 FYNNEI. V shed 7 bases, J shed 0 bases, and the junction held 21 bases outside the gene matches. The CDR3 DNA reads TGTGCCAGCACCACTCTGGATCAAGGACTAGCGGCCTCGCTCTCCTACAATGAGCAGTTCTTC. Translation gives CASTTLDQGLAASLSYNEQFF.

This clonotype came up a few times. The chain joins TRBV29-1 to TRBJ2-2; TRBD1 aligns across 7 bases. The V and J ends lost 0 bases and 4 bases, in that order; junction bases with no gene match: 2. The CDR3 runs to 14 residues. Per germline, CDR1 SQVTM and CDR2 ANQGSEA. The CDR3 region is CSVEEQGITGELFF. The CDR3 DNA is TGCAGCGTTGAAGAACAGGGGATCACCGGGGAGCTGTTTTTT.

This clonotype was seen only a few times. CDR3 DNA: TGCGCCAGCAGCTTGTATGTTTATACCGGGGAGCTGTTTTTT. Translated, it gives CASSLYVYTGELFF. This rearrangement joins TRBV5-1 to TRBJ2-2; D gene uncertain. V lost 1 base and J 5 bases, leaving 9 bases between the germline ends. CDR3 size: 14 residues. Germline assignment: CDR1 SGHRS and CDR2 YFSETQ.

The chain links TRBV13 to TRBJ1-1; 11 bases align to TRBD1. Germline V gives CDR1 PRHDT, CDR2 FYEKMQ (reference sequence). After removal of 0 bases from V and 4 bases from J, the junction contained 4 bases not matched to a gene. The CDR3 consists of 16 residues. The DNA of the CDR3 is TGTGCCAGCAGCTTAGGCCGTGGGACAGGGGGCACTGAAGCTTTCTTT. Translation gives CASSLGRGTGGTEAFF.

This clonotype was observed a handful of times. The V gene is TRBV29-1, the J gene TRBJ2-7; D unresolved. The CDR3 covers 12 residues. The germline V and J ends were trimmed by 4 bases and 4 bases, with 11 bases remaining between them. Germline V CDR1 and CDR2: SQVTM, ANQGSEA. CDR3 loop: CSVGLPPYEQYF. DNA of the CDR3: TGCAGCGTTGGTTTGCCACCGTACGAGCAGTACTTC.

This clonotype was seen only a few times. V and J are TRBV6-1 and TRBJ1-2; D is undetermined. Looked up from germline, CDR1 is MNHNS and CDR2 is SASEGT. The CDR3 runs 12 residues. V was pared by 8 bases and J by 7 bases, with 14 bases between. CDR3 sequence (DNA): TGTGCCAGCGTCCGGGGTCTTTCTGGCTACACCTTC. This codes for CASVRGLSGYTF.

This clonotype turned up a few times. This chain connects TRBV27 to TRBJ2-2; D remains ambiguous. The CDR3 loop spans 15 amino acids. Deletions cut 6 bases from V and 6 bases from J, with 17 bases between. Germline-derived CDR1 and CDR2 are MNHEY and SMNVEV (reference sequence). CDR3 coding DNA: TGTGCCAGCAGCCTCGAAGTGGCCTCACCCGGGGAGCTGTTTTTT. Translated: CASSLEVASPGELFF.

The V and J genes are TRBV19 and TRBJ1-6, with 9 nucleotides matching TRBD1. This CDR3 has 14 amino acids. The germline gives CDR1 LNHDA, CDR2 SQIVND (reference sequence). The V gene end was trimmed by 10 bases and the J gene end by 7 bases; junction bases not matched to a gene: 8. The CDR3, as DNA: TGTGCCACCAATCCGGGACAGGGAAATTCACCCCTCCACTTT. As protein: CATNPGQGNSPLHF.

The table lists this clonotype with a count of one. The junction and the germline gene differ at one end; a read error may be behind it. The J gene is TRBJ2-3, the V gene TRBV18; D perhaps matches TRBD1 (5 bases). This CDR3 is 15 amino acids long. CDR1 is KGHSH and CDR2 is LQKENI in the germline V gene. CDR3 DNA: TGTGCCAGCTCACCAGGACCGCCGGGCACAGGTACGCAGTATTTT. Protein product: CASSPGPPGTGTQYF.

This clonotype was counted only a few times. This chain joins TRBV12-3 or TRBV12-4 and TRBJ2-1; TRBD1 matches at 8 bases. V lost 4 bases, J lost 3 bases, and 2 bases stayed unmatched. The CDR3 runs 14 residues. CDR3 sequence reads: CASSSGTGYNEQFF. CDR3 DNA: TGTGCCAGCAGTTCCGGGACAGGCTACAATGAGCAGTTCTTC.

This clonotype was observed many times. As DNA, the CDR3 is TGTGCCAGCAGTTTTGAGTATCTCCGTTCCGAGCAGTACTTC. Protein sequence: CASSFEYLRSEQYF. The chain joins TRBV28 to TRBJ2-7; D ambiguous. Trimming left V 3 bases short and J 6 bases short, with 15 bases between. Germline V CDR1 and CDR2: MDHEN, SYDVKM. The length of the CDR3 is 14 residues.

The chain carries TRBV30 and TRBJ2-4; 7 bases are shared with TRBD1. The V gene's germline CDR1 is GTSNPN and CDR2 SVGIG (reference sequence). Trimming took 3 bases from V and 3 from J; bases not matched to a gene: 8. CDR3 length: 15 residues. As DNA, the CDR3 is TGTGCCTGGAGCGCCTCCGGGACAGTCAAAAACATTCAGTACTTC. Translated: CAWSASGTVKNIQYF. Looking up the rest from reference TRBV30 and TRBJ2-4 gives the full variable domain: SQTIHQWPATLVQPVGSPLSLECTVEGTSNPNLYWYRQAAGRGLQLLFYSVGIGQISSEVPQNLSASRPQDRQFILSSKKLLLSDSGFYLCAWSASGTVKNIQYFGAGTRLSVL.

This chain joins TRBV7-2 and TRBJ1-6; 7 bases line up with TRBD1. The junction had 6 bases not matched to a gene; V was cut back by 5 bases and J by 5 bases. The length of the CDR3 is 15 residues. The germline gives CDR1 SGHTA, CDR2 FQGNSA. The CDR3 sequence is CASSPWDRDNSPLHF. The CDR3 nucleotides read TGTGCCAGCAGCCCCTGGGACAGAGATAATTCACCCCTCCACTTT.

Ten or more counts support this clonotype. V and J are TRBV2 and TRBJ1-6; 7 bases are a match to TRBD1. There are 16 residues in the CDR3. Germline assignment: CDR1 SNHLY and CDR2 FYNNEI. With 8 bases clipped from V and 0 bases from J, the junction kept 7 bases outside the gene matches. CDR3 sequence (DNA): TGTGCCAGCCGACAGGGATGGAGCTCCTATAATTCACCCCTCCACTTT. Translating it yields CASRQGWSSYNSPLHF.

In its sample, this clonotype was seen a few times. The V gene is TRBV4-1, the J gene TRBJ2-5; 11 nucleotides agree with TRBD2. V was clipped by 4 bases and J by 4 bases; unmatched bases: 5. This CDR3 is 15 amino acids long. Germline V gene lookup returns CDR1 MGHRA and CDR2 YSYEKL. In DNA form, the CDR3 reads TGCGCCAGCAGCCCACTAGCGGGAGAGGGAGAGACCCAGTACTTC. This encodes CASSPLAGEGETQYF.

The chain has TRBV24-1 and TRBJ2-1, with D maybe TRBD2 (6 bases). The CDR3 is 15 residues long. Germline-derived CDR1 and CDR2 are KGHDR and SFDVKD. V lost 4 bases, J lost 8 bases, and 17 bases lay in between. CDR3 DNA sequence: TGTGCCACCAGTGAAGTGCGGGGTTTACGGGATGAGCAGTTCTTC. Protein product: CATSEVRGLRDEQFF.

The chain employs TRBV27 and TRBJ2-3, with D maybe TRBD1 (6 bases). Germline V gene lookup returns CDR1 MNHEY and CDR2 SMNVEV (reference sequence). The length of the CDR3 is 18 residues. The ends were cut back, 5 bases at V and 2 bases at J, with 23 bases in the middle. CDR3 loop: CASSPRDTLKDTTDTQYF. The CDR3 DNA follows: TGTGCCAGCAGTCCCCGGGACACGCTGAAAGATACCACAGATACGCAGTATTTT.

The V call is TRBV20-1, the J call TRBJ1-1, with D possibly matching TRBD1 (6 bases). Germline-derived CDR1 and CDR2 are DFQATT and SNEGSKA (reference sequence). Trimming pared 4 bases from V and 1 base from J, leaving 16 bases between. The CDR3 is 15 residues long. The CDR3 loop is CSATGQRHPNTEAFF. Here the CDR3 DNA reads TGCAGTGCTACGGGACAACGACACCCGAACACTGAAGCTTTCTTT.

The count of this clonotype is one. CDR3 in amino acids: CASTLLAGGYNEQFF. CDR3 nucleotide sequence: TGTGCCAGCACCCTACTAGCGGGAGGCTACAATGAGCAGTTCTTC. This chain links TRBV2 with TRBJ2-1; 12 bases match TRBD2. The germline V gene encodes CDR1 SNHLY and CDR2 FYNNEI. The CDR3 has 15 residues. J gave up 3 bases and V 7 bases, and 4 bases lay outside the gene matches.

The chain combines TRBV25-1 with TRBJ1-4, with a tentative D call TRBD1 (5 bases). The germline gives CDR1 MGHDK, CDR2 SYGVNS. This CDR3 has 13 residues. Trimming shortened V by 4 bases and J by 8 bases, and 11 bases separated the two germline ends. The CDR3 nucleotides read TGTGCCAGCAGTGGTTGGGACGGGGAAAAACTGTTTTTT. Encoded protein: CASSGWDGEKLFF.

This clonotype came up many times. CDR3 amino acids: CASIQDSNYGYTF. The CDR3 DNA reads TGTGCCAGCATACAGGATTCTAACTATGGCTACACCTTC. The V gene is TRBV2, the J gene TRBJ1-2; TRBD1 might be the D (5 bases). Trimming removed 7 bases at V and 0 bases at J, with 9 bases between. Germline-derived CDR1 and CDR2 are SNHLY and FYNNEI. CDR3 length equals 13 residues. Full variable domain (remainder filled in from reference TRBV2 and TRBJ1-2): EPEVTQTPSHQVTQMGQEVILRCVPISNHLYFYWYRQILGQKVEFLVSFYNNEISEKSEIFDDQFSVERPDGSNFTLKIRSTKLEDSAMYFCASIQDSNYGYTFGSGTRLTVV.

This clonotype was recorded many times. V usage is TRBV6-5 and J usage is TRBJ1-1; D is uncertain. The CDR3 is 15 residues long. The germline V gene encodes CDR1 MNHEY and CDR2 SVGAGI. V was clipped by 2 bases and J by 1 base, with 11 bases between them. The CDR3 loop is CASSYRLSGNTEAFF. CDR3 nucleotide sequence: TGTGCCAGCAGTTACAGACTCTCGGGGAACACTGAAGCTTTCTTT.